The entry below gives a single TCR beta chain sequence along with its context. Its antigen is unknown. This sample was taken from a study of T cell responses to AZD1222 COVID-19 vaccine. Findings and caveats of the study: Receipt of two AZD1222 doses was followed by a rise in Spike-specific TCR breadth and depth. Nearly half of the spike-specific TCRs reportedly recognize variant regions that carry no mutations. Vaccine-associated CD4 TCRs ranged over spike, dominating at 160-218 and 743-854.

This CDR3 is 15 amino acids long. Germline V CDR1 and CDR2: SGHRS, YFSETQ. J was trimmed by 6 bases and V by 0 bases; bases with no gene match: 7. Repertoires were generated with immunoSEQ multiplex PCR, while TCRdb's copy carries only in-frame clones and drops some. The table records approximately 180,000 clones, approximately 86% of them present only once. The chain links TRBV5-1 to TRBJ2-3; 7 bases line up with TRBD1. The sample consisted of peripheral blood, taken on day 0 of AZD1222 vaccination. This clonotype originated in an adult in good health. CDR3 sequence reads: CASSLGTGTRDTQYF. CDR3 DNA sequence: TGCGCCAGCAGCTTGGGGACAGGAACTAGGGATACGCAGTATTTT.